This entry features one T cell receptor beta chain sequence. Its antigen is unidentified. The V and J ends lost 4 bases and 0 bases respectively, with 11 bases between them. The CDR3 is 15 amino acids. CDR1 SGHVS and CDR2 FNYEAQ come from the germline V gene. These data come from a study of T-cell memory formation after mild COVID-19. Study-wide points: The authors left the SARS-CoV-2 specificity of second-wave clones peaking on day 37 unconfirmed. Whereas later expanders leaned CD4+, clones contracting day 15 to 85 showed a balanced CD4/CD8 makeup.

TCRdb reprocessed the 5' RACE reads with MiXCR, giving one entry per CDR3 protein. The profile shows about 400,000 distinct CDR3 sequences, 20% to 25% of them singletons. The source is an adult woman who had mild COVID-19 (a few samples of this study predate the infection). Cell type and time point are not known. The J gene is TRBJ2-3, the V gene TRBV7-6; D perhaps matches TRBD2 (5 bases). Sequenced sample: PBMCs or a T cell subset sorted from them (not recorded which). The CDR3 loop reads CASSSGLGSTDTQYF. The CDR3 coding sequence is TGTGCCAGCAGCTCCGGACTCGGAAGCACAGATACGCAGTATTTT.